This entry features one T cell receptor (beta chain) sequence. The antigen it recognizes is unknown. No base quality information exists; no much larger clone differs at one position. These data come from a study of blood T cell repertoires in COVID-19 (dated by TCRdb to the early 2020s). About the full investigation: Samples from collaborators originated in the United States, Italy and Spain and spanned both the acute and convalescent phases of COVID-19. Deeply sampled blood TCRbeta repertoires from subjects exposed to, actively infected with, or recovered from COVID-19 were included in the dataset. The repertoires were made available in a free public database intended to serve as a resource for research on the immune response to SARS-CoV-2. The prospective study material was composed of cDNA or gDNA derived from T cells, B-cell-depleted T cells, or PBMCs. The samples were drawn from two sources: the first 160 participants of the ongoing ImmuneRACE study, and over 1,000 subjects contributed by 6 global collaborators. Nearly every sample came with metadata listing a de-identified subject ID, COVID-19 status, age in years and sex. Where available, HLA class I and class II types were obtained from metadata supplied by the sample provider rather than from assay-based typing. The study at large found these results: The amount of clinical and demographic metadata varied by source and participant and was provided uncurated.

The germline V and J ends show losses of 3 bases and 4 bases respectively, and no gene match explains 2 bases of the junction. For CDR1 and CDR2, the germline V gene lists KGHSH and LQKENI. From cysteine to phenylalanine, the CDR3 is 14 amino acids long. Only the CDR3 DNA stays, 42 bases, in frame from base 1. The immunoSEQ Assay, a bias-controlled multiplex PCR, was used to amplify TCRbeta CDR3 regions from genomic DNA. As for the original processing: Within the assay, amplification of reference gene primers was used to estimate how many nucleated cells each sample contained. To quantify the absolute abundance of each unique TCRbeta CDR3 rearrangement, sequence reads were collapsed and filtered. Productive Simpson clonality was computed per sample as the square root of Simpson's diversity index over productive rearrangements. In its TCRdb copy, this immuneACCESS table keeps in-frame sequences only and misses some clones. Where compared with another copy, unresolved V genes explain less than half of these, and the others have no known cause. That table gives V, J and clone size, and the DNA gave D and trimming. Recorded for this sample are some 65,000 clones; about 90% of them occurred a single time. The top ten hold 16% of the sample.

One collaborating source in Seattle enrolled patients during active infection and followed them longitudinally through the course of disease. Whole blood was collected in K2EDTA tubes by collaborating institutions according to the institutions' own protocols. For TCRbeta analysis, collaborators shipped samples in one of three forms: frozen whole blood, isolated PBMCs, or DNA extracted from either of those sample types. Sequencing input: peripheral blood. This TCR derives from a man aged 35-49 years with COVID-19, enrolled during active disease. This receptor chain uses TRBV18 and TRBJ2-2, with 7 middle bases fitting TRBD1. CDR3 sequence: CASSPRDSTGELFF. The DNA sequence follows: TGTGCCAGCTCACCTCGGGACAGCACCGGGGAGCTGTTTTTT.